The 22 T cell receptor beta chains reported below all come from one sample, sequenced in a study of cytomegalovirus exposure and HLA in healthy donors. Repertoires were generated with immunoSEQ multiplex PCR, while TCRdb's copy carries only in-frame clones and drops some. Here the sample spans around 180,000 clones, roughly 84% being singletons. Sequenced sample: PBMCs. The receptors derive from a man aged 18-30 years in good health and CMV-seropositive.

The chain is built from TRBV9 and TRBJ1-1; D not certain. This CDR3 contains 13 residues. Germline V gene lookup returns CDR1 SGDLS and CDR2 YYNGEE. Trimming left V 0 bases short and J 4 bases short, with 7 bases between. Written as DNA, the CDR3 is TGTGCCAGCAGCGTAGGGGCGGGCACTGAAGCTTTCTTT. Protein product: CASSVGAGTEAFF.

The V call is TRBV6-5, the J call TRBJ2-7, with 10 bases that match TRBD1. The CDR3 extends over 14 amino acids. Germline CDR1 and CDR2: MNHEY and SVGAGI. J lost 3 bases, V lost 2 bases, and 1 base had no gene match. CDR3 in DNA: TGTGCCAGCAGTTACCGGGACAGGGGCTACGAGCAGTACTTC. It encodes CASSYRDRGYEQYF.

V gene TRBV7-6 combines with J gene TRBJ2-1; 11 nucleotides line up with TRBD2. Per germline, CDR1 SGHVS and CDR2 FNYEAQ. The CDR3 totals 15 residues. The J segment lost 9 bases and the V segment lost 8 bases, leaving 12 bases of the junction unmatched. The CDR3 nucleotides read TGTGCCAGCCAGAGTCAGACTAGCGGGAAGAGTGAGCAGTTCTTC. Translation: CASQSQTSGKSEQFF.

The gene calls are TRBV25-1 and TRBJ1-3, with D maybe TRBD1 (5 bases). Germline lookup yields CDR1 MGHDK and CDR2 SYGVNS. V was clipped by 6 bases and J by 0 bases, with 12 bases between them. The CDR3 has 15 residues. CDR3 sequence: CASRAQGFSGNTIYF. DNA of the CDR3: TGTGCCAGCAGGGCCCAGGGTTTCTCTGGAAACACCATATATTTT.

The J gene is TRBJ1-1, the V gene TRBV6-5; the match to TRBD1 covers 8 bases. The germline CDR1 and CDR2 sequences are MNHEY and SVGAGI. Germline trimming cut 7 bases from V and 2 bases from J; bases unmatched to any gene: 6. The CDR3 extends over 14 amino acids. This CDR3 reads CASKFGTGNTEAFF. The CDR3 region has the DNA TGTGCCAGCAAATTCGGGACAGGTAACACTGAAGCTTTCTTT.

DNA for the CDR3: TGTGCCAGCAGCATCCTCCGGGACAGGCTATCTAGCACAGATACGCAGTATTTT. This codes for CASSILRDRLSSTDTQYF. This sequence joins TRBV13 and TRBJ2-3, with TRBD1 identical over 8 bases. There are 18 residues in the CDR3. Trimming cost V 5 bases and J 0 bases; bases outside gene matches: 13. The germline CDR1 and CDR2 sequences are PRHDT and FYEKMQ (reference sequence).

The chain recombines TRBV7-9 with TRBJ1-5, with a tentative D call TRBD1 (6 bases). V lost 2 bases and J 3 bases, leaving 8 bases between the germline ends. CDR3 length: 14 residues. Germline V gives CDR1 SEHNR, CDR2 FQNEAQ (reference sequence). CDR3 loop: CASSLMGANQPQHF. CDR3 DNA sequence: TGTGCCAGCAGCTTAATGGGGGCCAATCAGCCCCAGCATTTT.

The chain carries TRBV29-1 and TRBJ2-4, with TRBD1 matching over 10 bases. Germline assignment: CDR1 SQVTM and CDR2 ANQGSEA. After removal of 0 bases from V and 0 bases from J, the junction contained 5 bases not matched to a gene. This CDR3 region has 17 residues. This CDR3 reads CSVEDRDRGLAKNIQYF. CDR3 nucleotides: TGCAGCGTTGAAGACCGGGACAGGGGTCTAGCCAAAAACATTCAGTACTTC.

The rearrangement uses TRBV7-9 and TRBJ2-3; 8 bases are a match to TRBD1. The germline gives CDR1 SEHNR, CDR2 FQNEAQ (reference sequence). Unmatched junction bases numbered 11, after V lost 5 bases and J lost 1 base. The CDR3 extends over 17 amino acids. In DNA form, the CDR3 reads TGTGCCAGCAGCCCAGGGGGCAGGGGATCGGGCACAGATACGCAGTATTTT. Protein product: CASSPGGRGSGTDTQYF.

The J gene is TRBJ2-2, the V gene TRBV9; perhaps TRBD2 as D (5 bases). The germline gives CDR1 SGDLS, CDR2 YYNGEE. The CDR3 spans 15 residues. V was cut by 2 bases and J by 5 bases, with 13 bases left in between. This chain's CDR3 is CASSVDLGITGELFF. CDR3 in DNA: TGTGCCAGCAGCGTGGACTTGGGGATAACCGGGGAGCTGTTTTTT.

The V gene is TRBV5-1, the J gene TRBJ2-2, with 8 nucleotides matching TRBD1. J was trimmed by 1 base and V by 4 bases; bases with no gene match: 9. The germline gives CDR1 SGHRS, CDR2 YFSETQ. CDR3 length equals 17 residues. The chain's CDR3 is CASSPRSGTGNTGELFF. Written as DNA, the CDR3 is TGCGCCAGCAGCCCGAGATCCGGGACAGGGAACACCGGGGAGCTGTTTTTT.

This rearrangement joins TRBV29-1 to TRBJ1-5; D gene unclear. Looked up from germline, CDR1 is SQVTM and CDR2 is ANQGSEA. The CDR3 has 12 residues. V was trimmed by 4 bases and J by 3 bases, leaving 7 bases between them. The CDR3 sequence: CSVGQDNQPQHF. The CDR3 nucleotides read TGCAGCGTTGGTCAGGACAATCAGCCCCAGCATTTT.

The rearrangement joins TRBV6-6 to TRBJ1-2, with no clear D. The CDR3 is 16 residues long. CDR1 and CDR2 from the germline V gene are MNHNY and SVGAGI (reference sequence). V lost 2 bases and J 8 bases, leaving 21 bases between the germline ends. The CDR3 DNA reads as TGTGCCAGCAGTTACACGGGTCAGCCGGAAAGTGGGGGCTACACCTTC. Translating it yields CASSYTGQPESGGYTF.

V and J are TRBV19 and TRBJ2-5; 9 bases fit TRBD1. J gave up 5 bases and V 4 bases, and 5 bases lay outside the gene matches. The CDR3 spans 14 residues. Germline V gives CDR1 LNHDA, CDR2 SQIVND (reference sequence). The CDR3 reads CASSRTGDRETQYF. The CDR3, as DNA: TGTGCCAGTAGTAGGACAGGGGATCGGGAGACCCAGTACTTC.

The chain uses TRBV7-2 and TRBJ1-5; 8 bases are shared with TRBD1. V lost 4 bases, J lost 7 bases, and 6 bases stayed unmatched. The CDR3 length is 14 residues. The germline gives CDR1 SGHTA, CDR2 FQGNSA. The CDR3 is CASSSGQGGQPQHF. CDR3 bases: TGTGCCAGCAGCTCCGGACAGGGCGGGCAGCCCCAGCATTTT.

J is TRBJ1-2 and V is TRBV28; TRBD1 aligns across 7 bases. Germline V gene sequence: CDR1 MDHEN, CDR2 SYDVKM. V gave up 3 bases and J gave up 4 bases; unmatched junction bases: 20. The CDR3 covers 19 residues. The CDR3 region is CASSLNPRAGGFMAYGYTF. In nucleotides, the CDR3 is TGTGCCAGCAGTTTGAACCCCCGCGCAGGGGGGTTTATGGCCTATGGCTACACCTTC.

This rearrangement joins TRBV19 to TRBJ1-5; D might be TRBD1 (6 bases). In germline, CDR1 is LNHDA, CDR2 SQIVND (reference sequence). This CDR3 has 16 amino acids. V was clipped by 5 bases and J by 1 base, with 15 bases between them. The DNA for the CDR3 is TGTGCCAGTAGTCCTAATCTAGGGGGAAGCAATCAGCCCCAGCATTTT. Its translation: CASSPNLGGSNQPQHF.

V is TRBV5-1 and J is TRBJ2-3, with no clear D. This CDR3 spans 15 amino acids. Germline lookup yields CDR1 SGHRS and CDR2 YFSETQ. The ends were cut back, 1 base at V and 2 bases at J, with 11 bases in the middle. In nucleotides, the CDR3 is TGCGCCAGCAGCTTGCAGGTAGGATCCACAGATACGCAGTATTTT. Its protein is CASSLQVGSTDTQYF.

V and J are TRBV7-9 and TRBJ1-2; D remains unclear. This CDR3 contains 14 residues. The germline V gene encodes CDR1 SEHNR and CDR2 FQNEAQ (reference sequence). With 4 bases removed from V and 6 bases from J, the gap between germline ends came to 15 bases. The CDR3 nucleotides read TGTGCCAGCAGCTCCCCTCGGGTTTTAGATGGCTACACCTTC. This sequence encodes CASSSPRVLDGYTF.

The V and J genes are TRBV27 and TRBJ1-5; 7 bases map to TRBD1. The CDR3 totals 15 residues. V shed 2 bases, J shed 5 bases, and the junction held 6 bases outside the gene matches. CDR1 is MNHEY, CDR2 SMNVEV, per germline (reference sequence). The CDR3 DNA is TGTGCCAGCAGTTTAGTGACAGGGTCTCATCAGCCCCAGCATTTT. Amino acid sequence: CASSLVTGSHQPQHF.

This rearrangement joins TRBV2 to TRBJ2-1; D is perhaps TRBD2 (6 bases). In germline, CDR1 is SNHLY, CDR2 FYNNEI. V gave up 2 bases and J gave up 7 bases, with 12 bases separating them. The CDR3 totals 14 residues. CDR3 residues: CASSESRGGNEQFF. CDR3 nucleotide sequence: TGTGCCAGCAGTGAATCGAGGGGAGGTAATGAGCAGTTCTTC.

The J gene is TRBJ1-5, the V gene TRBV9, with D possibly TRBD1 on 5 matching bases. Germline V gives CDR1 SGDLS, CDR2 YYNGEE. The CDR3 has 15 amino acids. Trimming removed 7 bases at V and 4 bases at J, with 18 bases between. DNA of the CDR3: TGTGCCAGCTCCACCGACGGGGGGTTTAATCAGCCCCAGCATTTT. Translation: CASSTDGGFNQPQHF.